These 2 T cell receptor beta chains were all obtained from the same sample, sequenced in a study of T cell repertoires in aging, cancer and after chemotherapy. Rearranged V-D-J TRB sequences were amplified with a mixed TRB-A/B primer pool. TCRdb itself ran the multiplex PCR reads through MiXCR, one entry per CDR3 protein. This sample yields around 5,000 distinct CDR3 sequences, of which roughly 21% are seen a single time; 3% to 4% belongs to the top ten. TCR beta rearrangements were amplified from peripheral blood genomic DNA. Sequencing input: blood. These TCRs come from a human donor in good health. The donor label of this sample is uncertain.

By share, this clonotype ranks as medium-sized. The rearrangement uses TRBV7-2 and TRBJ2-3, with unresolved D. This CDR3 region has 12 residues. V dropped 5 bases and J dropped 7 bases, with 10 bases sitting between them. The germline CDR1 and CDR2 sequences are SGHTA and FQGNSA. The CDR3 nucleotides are TGTGCCAGCAGCCCCCCCGACCATACGCAGTATTTT. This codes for CASSPPDHTQYF.

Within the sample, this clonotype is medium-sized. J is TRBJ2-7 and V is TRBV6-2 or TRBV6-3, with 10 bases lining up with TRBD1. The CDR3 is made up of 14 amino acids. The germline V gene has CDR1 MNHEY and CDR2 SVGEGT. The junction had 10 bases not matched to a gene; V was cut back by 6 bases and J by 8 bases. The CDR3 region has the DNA TGTGCCAGCAGGCCGGGACAGGGGATGTTCCAGCAGTACTTC. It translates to CASRPGQGMFQQYF.